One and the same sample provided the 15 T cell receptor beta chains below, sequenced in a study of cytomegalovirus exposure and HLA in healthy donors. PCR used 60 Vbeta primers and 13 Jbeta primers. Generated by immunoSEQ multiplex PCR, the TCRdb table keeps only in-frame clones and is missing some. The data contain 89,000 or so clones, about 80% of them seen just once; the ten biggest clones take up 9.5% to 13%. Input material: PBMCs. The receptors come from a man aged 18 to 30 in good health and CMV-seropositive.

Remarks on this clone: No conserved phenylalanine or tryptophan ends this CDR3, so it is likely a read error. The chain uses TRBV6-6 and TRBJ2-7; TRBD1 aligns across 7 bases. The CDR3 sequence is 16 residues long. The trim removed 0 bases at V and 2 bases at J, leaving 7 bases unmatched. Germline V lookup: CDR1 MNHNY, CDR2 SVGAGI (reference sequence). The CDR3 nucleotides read TGTGCCAGCAGTTACTCGACAGGGTTCGTGACCTACGAGCAGTACCTC. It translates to CASSYSTGFVTYEQYL.

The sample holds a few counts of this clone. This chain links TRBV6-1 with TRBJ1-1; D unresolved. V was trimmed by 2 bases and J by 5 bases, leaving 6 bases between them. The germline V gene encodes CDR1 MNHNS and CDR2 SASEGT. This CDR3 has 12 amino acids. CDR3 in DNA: TGTGCCAGCAGTGAAAGGGAGACTGAAGCTTTCTTT. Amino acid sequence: CASSERETEAFF.

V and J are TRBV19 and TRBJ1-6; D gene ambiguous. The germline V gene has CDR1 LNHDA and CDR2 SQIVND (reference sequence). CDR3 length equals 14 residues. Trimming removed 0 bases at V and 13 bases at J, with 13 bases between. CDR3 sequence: CASSIDLFTRPLHF. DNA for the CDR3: TGTGCCAGTAGTATAGATCTTTTCACCCGGCCCCTCCACTTT.

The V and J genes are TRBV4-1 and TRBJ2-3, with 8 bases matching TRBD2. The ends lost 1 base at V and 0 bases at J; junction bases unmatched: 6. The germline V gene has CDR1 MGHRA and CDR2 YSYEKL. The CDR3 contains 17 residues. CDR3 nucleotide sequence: TGCGCCAGCAGCCAAGGCGGAGCGGGGGAGAGCACAGATACGCAGTATTTT. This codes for CASSQGGAGESTDTQYF.

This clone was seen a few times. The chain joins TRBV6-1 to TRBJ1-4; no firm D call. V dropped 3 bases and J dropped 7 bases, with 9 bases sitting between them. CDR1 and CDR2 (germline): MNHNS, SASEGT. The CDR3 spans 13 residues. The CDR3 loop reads CASSDGESEKLFF. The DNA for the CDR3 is TGTGCCAGCAGTGACGGAGAAAGTGAAAAACTGTTTTTT.

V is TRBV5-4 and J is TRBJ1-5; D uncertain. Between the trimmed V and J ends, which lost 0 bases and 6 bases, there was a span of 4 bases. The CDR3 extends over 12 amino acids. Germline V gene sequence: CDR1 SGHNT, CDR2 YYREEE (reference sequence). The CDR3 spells CASSLDGQPQHF. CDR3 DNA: TGTGCCAGCAGCTTGGACGGTCAGCCCCAGCATTTT.

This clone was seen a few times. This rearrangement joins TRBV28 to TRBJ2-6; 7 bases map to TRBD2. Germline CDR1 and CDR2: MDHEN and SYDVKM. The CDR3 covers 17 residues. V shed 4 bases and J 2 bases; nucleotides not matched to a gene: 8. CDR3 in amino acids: CASSYGLVHTGANVLTF. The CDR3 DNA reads TGTGCCAGCAGTTATGGACTAGTCCACACTGGGGCCAACGTCCTGACTTTC.

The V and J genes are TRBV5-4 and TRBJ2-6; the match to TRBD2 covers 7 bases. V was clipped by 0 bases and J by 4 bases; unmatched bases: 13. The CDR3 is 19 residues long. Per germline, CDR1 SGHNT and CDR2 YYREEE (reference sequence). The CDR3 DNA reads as TGTGCCAGCAGCTTGGCGGGGGGATTGGCCCTCGTAGGGGCCAACGTCCTGACTTTC. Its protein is CASSLAGGLALVGANVLTF.

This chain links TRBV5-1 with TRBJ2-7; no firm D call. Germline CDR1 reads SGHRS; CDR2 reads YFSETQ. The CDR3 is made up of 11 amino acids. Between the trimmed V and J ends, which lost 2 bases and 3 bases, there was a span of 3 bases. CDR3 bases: TGCGCCAGCAGCTTTAACTACGAGCAGTACTTC. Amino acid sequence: CASSFNYEQYF.

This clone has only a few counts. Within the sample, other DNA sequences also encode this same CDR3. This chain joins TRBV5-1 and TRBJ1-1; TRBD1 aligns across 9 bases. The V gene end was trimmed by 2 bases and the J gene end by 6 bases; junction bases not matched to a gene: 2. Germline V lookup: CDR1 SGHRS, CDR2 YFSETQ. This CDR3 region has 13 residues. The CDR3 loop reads CASSLGTGPEAFF. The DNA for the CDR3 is TGCGCCAGCAGCTTAGGGACAGGGCCTGAAGCTTTCTTT.

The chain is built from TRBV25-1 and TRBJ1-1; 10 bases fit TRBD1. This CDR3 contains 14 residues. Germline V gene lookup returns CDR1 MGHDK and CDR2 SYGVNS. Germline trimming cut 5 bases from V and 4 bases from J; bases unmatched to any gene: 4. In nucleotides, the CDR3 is TGTGCCAGCAGTCCGGGACAGGGGTCCACTGAAGCTTTCTTT. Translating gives CASSPGQGSTEAFF. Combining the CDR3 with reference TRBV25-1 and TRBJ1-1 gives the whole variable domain EADIYQTPRYLVIGTGKKITLECSQTMGHDKMYWYQQDPGMELHLIHYSYGVNSTEKGDLSSESTVSRIRTEHFPLTLESARPSHTSQYLCASSPGQGSTEAFFGQGTRLTVV.

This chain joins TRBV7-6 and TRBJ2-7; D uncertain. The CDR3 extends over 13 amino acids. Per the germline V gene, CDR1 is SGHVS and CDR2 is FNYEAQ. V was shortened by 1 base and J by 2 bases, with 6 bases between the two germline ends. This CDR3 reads CASSLGPPYEQYF. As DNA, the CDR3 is TGTGCCAGCAGCTTAGGGCCACCCTACGAGCAGTACTTC.

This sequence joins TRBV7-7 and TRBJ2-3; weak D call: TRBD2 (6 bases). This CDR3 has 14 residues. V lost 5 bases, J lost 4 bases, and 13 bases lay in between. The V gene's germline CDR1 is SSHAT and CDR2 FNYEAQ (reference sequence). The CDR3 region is CASSPRGIADTQYF. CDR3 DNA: TGTGCCAGCAGCCCCCGGGGGATCGCAGATACGCAGTATTTT.

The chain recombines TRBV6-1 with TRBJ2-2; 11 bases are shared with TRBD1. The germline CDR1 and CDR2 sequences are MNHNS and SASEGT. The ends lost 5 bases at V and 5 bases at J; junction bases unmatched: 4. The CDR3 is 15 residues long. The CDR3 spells CASSTGQGVTGELFF. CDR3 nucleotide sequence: TGTGCCAGCAGTACGGGACAGGGGGTTACCGGGGAGCTGTTTTTT.

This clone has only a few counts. The CDR3 DNA reads as TGTGCCAGCAGTTACATCGGGGTAGGCGAGCAGTACTTC. Its protein product is CASSYIGVGEQYF. The J gene is TRBJ2-7, the V gene TRBV6-6; maybe TRBD2 (5 bases). The CDR3 has 13 residues. Germline V gene data show CDR1 as MNHNY and CDR2 as SVGAGI (reference sequence). Deletions cut 2 bases from V and 6 bases from J, with 11 bases between.